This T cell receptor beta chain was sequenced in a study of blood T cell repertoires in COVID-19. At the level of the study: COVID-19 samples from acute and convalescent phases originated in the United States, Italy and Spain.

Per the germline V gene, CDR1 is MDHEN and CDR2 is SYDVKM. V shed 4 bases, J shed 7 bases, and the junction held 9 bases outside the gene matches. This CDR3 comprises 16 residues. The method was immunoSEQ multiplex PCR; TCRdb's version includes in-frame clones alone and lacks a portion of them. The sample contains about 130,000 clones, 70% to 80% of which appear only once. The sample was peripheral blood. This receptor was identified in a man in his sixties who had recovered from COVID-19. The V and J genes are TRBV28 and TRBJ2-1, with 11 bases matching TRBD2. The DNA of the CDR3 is TGTGCCAGCAGTTCCCCTACTAGCGGGAGTAGGAATGAGCAGTTCTTC. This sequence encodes CASSSPTSGSRNEQFF.